Listed below are T cell receptor beta chains from one sample, sequenced in a study of T cell changes during pregnancy in multiple sclerosis. The method was immunoSEQ multiplex PCR; TCRdb's version includes in-frame clones alone and lacks a portion of them. The sample comprises roughly 59,000 clones, 80% to 95% of which are singletons, and roughly 0.35% rests with the top ten. The specimen comprised CD4+ T cells from peripheral blood mononuclear cells, sampled before pregnancy. The source of these receptors is a female donor with multiple sclerosis, enrolled in a pregnancy study. The conserved cysteine and the conserved F or W are not part of the CDR3 here. The D gene is left open where the match is weak.

v_call d_call cdr3_length cdr3_aa
TRBV29-1 TRBD2 14 SVEDRVAGAVDTQY
TRBV30 TRBD2 17 AWSDWLAGGPIGKNIQY
TRBV27 NA 13 ASSPLSTVPGEAF
TRBV7-2 NA 13 ASSFNQGSTDTQY
TRBV7-8 TRBD2 13 ASSLAFQGGGEQY
TRBV5-4 TRBD1 13 ASSLGTGIPDTQY
TRBV7-3 TRBD2 14 ASSLSGIGSAGELF
TRBV2 NA 12 ASSEFTSGNEAF
TRBV7-2 TRBD2 14 ASSYKSGKGTGELF
TRBV6-6 NA 13 ASSYWGDSNQPQH
TRBV7-3 TRBD2 14 ASSRLAGGVTGELF
TRBV18 NA 12 ASSPPTNRETQY
TRBV28 NA 12 ASSLPPAGGFVF
TRBV29-1 TRBD1 12 SVVGTGVRETQY
TRBV4-3 NA 14 ASSQDLLVSNQPQH
TRBV5-4 TRBD2 17 ASSLSGLAGGPRSYEQY
TRBV18 NA 12 ASSSTVNTGELF
TRBV9 NA 12 ASSVGGISGELF
TRBV2 TRBD2 14 AISTSGTSSTDTQY
TRBV7-9 NA 13 ASSLSGVSSYEQY
TRBV4-2 TRBD1 13 ASSQEEQGYYGYT
TRBV27 NA 11 ASSFSGPEKLF
TRBV5-1 NA 14 ASSSTTGVAKNIQY
TRBV7-2 TRBD2 14 ASSRLAGVNTGELF
TRBV9 TRBD2 13 ASSVGLAGANEQF
TRBV11-3 NA 13 ASSFWRDGPGELF
TRBV5-6 NA 14 ASSLFGRGDTGELF
TRBV11-1 NA 13 ASSSRLSSYNEQF
TRBV19 TRBD1 14 ASSGTGGYSNQPQH
TRBV14 NA 12 ASSPGLGGYEQY
TRBV11-2 TRBD2 15 ASSLGAGGLLADTQY
TRBV6-6 NA 11 ASSYSLRYEQY
TRBV2 NA 12 AVEGGAYGNTIY
TRBV4-2 NA 13 ASSQDRGSNYGYT
TRBV4-3 TRBD1 14 ASSQGAWDSHYEQY
TRBV6-6 NA 10 ASSPTDYEQY
TRBV27 NA 13 ASSLSSIAYNEQF
TRBV4-2 TRBD1 15 ASSQVEAGQGARGYT
TRBV6-4 TRBD2 13 ASSDGTSGTDTQY
TRBV19 TRBD2 12 ASSASGISYEQY
TRBV7-2 TRBD1 13 ASSLSGQGANEQF
TRBV29-1 TRBD2 12 SVGWLAGGDTQY
TRBV30 NA 9 AWEMNTEAF